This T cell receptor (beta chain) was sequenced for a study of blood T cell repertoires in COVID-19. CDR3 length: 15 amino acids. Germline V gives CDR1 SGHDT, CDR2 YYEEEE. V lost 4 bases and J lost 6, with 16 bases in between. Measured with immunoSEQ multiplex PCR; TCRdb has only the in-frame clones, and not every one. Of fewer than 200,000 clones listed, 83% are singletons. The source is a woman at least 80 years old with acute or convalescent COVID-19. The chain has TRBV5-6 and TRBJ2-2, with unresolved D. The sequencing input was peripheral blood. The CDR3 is CASSPRRPGAGELFF. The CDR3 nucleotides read TGTGCCAGCAGCCCACGGCGACCCGGAGCCGGGGAGCTGTTTTTT.